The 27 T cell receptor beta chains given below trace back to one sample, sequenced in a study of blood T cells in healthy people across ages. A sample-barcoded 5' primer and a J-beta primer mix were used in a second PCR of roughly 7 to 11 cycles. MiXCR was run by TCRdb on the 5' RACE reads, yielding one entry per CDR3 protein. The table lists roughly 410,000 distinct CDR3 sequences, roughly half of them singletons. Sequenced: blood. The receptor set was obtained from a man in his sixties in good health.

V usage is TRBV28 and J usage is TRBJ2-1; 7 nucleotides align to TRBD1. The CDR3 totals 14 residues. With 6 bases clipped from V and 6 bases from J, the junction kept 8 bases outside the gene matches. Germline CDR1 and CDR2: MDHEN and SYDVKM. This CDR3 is CASSRDSISNEQFF. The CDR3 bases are TGTGCCAGCAGCCGGGACAGTATTTCCAATGAGCAGTTCTTC.

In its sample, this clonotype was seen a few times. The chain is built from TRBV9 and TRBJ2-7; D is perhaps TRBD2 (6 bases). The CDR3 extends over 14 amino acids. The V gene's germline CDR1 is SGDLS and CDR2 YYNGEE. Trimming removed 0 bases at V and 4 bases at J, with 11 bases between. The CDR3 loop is CASSVGRVPYEQYF. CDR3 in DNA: TGTGCCAGCAGCGTAGGGAGGGTCCCGTACGAGCAGTACTTC.

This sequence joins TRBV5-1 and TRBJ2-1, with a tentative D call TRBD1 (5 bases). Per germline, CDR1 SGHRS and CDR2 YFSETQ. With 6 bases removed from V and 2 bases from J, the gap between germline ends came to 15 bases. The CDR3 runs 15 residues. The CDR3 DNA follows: TGCGCCAGCACAAAATTGGGGCATGCCTACAATGAGCAGTTCTTC. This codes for CASTKLGHAYNEQFF.

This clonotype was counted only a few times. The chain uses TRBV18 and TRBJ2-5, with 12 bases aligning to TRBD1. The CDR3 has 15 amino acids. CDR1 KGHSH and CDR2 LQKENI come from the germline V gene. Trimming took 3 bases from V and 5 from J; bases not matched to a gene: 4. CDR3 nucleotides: TGTGCCAGCTCACCGGGACAGGGGGCCGGGGAGACCCAGTACTTC. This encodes CASSPGQGAGETQYF.

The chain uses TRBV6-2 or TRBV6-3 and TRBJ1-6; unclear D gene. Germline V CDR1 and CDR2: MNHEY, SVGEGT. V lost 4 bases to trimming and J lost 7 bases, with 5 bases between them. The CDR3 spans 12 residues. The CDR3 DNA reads TGTGCCAGCAGTTCGGGCAATTCACCCCTCCACTTT. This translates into CASSSGNSPLHF.

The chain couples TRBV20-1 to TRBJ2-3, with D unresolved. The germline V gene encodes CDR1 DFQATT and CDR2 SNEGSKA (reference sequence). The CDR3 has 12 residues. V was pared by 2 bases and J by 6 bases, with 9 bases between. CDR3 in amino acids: CSARSGGDTQYF. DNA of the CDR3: TGCAGTGCTAGATCAGGCGGCGATACGCAGTATTTT.

CDR3 DNA sequence: TGTGCCAGCAGTTATAAGGGCAAAGAGACCCAGTACTTC. Its translation is CASSYKGKETQYF. J is TRBJ2-7 and V is TRBV6-5; D not resolved. The J call may be in error: the DNA end matches TRBJ2-5 better. The CDR3 spans 13 residues. Germline V gives CDR1 MNHEY, CDR2 SVGAGI.

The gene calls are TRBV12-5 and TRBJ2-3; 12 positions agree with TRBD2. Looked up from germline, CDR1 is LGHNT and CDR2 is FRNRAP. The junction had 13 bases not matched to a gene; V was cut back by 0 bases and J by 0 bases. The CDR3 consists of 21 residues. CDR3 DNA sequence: TGTGCTAGTGGTTTGGTCCGTCGGGCTAGCGGGGGGGTCACTAGCACAGATACGCAGTATTTT. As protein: CASGLVRRASGGVTSTDTQYF.

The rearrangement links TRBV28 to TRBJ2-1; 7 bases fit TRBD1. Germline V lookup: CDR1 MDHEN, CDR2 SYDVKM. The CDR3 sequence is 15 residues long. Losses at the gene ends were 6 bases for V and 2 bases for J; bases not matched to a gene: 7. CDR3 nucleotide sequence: TGTGCCAGCAGCCCGACAGGGTCGCCCTACAATGAGCAGTTCTTC. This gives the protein CASSPTGSPYNEQFF.

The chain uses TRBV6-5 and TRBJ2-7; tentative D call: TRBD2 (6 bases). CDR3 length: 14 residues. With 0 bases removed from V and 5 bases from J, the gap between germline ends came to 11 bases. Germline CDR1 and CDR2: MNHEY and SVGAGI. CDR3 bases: TGTGCCAGCAGTTACTCCCGGGGGAGGCACGAGCAGTACTTC. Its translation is CASSYSRGRHEQYF.

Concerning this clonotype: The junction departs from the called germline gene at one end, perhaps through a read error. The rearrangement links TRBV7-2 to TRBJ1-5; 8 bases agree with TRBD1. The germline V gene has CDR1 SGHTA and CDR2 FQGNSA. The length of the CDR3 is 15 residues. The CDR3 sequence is CASTLYQGARQPQHF. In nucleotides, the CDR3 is TGTGCCAGCACCTTATACCAGGGGGCGCGTCAGCCCCAGCATTTT.

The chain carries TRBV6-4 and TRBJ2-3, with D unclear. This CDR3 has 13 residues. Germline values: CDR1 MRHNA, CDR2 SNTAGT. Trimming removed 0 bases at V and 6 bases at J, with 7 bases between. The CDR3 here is CASSDSYGDTQYF. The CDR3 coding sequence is TGTGCCAGCAGTGACTCGTATGGGGATACGCAGTATTTT.

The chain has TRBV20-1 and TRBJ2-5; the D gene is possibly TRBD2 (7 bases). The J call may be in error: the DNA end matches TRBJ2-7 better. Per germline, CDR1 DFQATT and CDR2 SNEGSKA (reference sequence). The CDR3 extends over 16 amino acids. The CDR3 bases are TGCAGTGCTAGACCTAGGGGGGGACGGACTACCTACGAGCAGTACTTC. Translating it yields CSARPRGGRTTYEQYF.

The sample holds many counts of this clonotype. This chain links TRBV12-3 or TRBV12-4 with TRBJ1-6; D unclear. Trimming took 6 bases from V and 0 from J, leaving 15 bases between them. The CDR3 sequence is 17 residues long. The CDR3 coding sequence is TGTGCCAGCAGCCACGAGACGGGGAGCTCCTATAATTCACCCCTCCACTTT. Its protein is CASSHETGSSYNSPLHF.

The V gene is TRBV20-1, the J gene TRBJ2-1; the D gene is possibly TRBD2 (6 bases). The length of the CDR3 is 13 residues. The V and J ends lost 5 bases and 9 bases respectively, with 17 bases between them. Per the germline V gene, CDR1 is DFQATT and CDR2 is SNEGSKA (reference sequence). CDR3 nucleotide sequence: TGCAGTGCTGCCCGGGACTTGGGACGTGAGCAGTTCTTC. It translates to CSAARDLGREQFF.

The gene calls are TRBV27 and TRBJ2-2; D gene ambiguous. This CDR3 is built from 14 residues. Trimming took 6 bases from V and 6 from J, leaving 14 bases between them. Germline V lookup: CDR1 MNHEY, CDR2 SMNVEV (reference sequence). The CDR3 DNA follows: TGTGCCAGCAGCTCCTCGACCCACGCCGGGGAGCTGTTTTTT. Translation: CASSSSTHAGELFF.

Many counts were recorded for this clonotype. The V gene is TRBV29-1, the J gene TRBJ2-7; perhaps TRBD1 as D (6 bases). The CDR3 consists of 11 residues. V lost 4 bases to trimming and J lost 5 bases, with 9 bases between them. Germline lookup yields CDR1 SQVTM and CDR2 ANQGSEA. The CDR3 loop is CSVAHRDEQYF. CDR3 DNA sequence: TGCAGCGTTGCCCACAGGGACGAGCAGTACTTC.

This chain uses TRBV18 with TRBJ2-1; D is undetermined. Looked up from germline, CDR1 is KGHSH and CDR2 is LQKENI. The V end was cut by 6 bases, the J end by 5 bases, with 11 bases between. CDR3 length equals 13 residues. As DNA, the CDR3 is TGTGCCAGCTCTTCGCGGAGCGACAATGAGCAGTTCTTC. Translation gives CASSSRSDNEQFF.

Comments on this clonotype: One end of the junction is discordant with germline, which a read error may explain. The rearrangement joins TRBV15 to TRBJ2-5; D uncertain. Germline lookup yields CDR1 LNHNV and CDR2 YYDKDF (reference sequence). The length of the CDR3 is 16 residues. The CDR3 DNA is TGTGCTACCAGCAGAGTTACCTCCCCCGCGCGGGAGACCCAGTACTTC. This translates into CATSRVTSPARETQYF.

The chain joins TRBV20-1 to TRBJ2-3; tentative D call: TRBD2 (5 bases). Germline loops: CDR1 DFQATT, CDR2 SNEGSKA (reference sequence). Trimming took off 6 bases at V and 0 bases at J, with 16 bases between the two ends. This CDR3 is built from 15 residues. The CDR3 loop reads CSAESAGDSTDTQYF. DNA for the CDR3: TGCAGTGCCGAGTCGGCGGGCGATAGCACAGATACGCAGTATTTT.

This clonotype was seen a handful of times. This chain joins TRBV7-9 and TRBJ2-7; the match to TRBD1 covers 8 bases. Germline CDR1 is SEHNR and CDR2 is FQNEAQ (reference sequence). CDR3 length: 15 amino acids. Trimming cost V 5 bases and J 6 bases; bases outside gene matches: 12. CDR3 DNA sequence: TGTGCCAGCAGCCCCGACAGGGGCATTTTCCGCGAGCAGTACTTC. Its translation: CASSPDRGIFREQYF.

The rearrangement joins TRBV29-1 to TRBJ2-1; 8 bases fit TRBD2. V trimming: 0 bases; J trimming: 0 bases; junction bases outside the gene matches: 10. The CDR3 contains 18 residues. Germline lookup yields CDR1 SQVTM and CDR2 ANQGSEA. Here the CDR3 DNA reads TGCAGCGTTGAAGATAGGTCACTAGCGGCGTTCTCCTACAATGAGCAGTTCTTC. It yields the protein CSVEDRSLAAFSYNEQFF.

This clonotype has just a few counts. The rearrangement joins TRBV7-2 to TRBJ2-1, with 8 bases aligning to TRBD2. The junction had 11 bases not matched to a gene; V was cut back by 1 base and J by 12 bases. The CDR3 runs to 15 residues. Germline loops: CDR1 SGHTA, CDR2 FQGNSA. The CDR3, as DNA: TGTGCCAGCAGCTTAGTCTTCCTGGGACTAGTCGGGCAGTTCTTC. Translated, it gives CASSLVFLGLVGQFF.

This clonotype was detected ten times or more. The CDR3 protein is CASSTHADGSTEAFF. The CDR3 DNA reads as TGTGCCAGCAGTACCCACGCGGATGGGAGCACTGAAGCTTTCTTT. V gene TRBV27 combines with J gene TRBJ1-1; D gene unclear. Trimming took off 5 bases at V and 4 bases at J, with 17 bases between the two ends. CDR3 length equals 15 residues. Per the germline V gene, CDR1 is MNHEY and CDR2 is SMNVEV (reference sequence).

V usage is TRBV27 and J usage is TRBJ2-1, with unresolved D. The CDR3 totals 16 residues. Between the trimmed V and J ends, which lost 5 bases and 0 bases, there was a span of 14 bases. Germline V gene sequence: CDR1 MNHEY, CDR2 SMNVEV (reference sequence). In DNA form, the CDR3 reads TGTGCCAGCAGTCCCACCCGGCCCAGCTCCTACAATGAGCAGTTCTTC. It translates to CASSPTRPSSYNEQFF.

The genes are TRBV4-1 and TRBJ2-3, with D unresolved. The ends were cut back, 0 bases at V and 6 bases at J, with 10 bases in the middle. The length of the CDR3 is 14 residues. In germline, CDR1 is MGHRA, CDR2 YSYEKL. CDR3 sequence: CASSQDTLYDTQYF. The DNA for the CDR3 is TGCGCCAGCAGCCAAGACACACTTTACGATACGCAGTATTTT.

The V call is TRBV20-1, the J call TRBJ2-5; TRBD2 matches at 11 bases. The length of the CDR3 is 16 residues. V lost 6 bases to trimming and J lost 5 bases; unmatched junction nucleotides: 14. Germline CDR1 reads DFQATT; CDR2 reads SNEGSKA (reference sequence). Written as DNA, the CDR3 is TGCAGTGCAGTCGGGACTAGCGGATATACTCAGGAGACCCAGTACTTC. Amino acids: CSAVGTSGYTQETQYF.